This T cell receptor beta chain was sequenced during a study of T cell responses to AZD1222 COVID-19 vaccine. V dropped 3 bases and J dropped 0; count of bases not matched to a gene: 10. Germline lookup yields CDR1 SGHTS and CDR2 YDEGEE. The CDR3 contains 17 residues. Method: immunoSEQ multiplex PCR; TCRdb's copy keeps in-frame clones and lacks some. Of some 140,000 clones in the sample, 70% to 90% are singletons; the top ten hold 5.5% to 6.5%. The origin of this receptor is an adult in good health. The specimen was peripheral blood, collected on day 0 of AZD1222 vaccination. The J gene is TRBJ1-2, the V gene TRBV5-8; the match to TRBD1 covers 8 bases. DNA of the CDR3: TGTGCCAGCAGCTCAGCAAACAGGGGGACCTCTAACTATGGCTACACCTTC. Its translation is CASSSANRGTSNYGYTF.